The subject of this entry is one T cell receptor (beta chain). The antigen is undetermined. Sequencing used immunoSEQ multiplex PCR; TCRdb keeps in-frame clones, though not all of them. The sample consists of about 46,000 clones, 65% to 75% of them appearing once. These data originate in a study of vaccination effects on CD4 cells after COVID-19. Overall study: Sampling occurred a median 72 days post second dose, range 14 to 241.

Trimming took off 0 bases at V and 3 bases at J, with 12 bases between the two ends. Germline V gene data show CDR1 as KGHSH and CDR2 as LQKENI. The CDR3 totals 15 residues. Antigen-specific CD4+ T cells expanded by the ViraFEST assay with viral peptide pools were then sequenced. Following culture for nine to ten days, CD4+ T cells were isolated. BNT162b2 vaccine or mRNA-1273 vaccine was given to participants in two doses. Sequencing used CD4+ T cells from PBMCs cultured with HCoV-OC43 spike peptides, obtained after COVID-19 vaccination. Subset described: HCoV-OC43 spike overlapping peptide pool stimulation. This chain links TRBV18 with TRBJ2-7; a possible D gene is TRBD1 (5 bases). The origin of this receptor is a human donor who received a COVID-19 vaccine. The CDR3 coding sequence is TGTGCCAGCTCACCACCCTCCCTAGGACACTACGAGCAGTACTTC. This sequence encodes CASSPPSLGHYEQYF.